A selection of T cell receptor beta chains follows, all from one sample in a study of cytomegalovirus exposure and HLA in healthy donors. TCRdb keeps only in-frame clones here, not all; method: immunoSEQ multiplex PCR. Of 130,000 to 150,000 clones in the sample, roughly four fifths are singletons; the top ten hold approximately 15%. Sequenced: PBMCs. These receptors were taken from a human donor in good health. Each CDR3 is given with its conserved first and last residue. D genes are given only for firm matches. Not every row has a clone size; where given, it reads once, few, many or a size class.

v_gene,abundance,j_gene,d_gene,CDR3nt,CDR3aa
TRBV27,NA,TRBJ2-2,TRBD1,TGTGCCAGCAGGGGTGGAACGGGACAGGGATACACCGGGGAGCTGTTTTTT,CASRGGTGQGYTGELFF
TRBV5-1,NA,TRBJ2-1,TRBD2,TGCGCCAGCAGCTTGGAGACTAGCGGGTTTAGGGGCAATGAGCAGTTCTTC,CASSLETSGFRGNEQFF
TRBV5-1,NA,TRBJ2-7,NA,TGCGCCAGCAGCTTGAGAGGGTCCTCTACCTACGAGCAGTACTTC,CASSLRGSSTYEQYF
TRBV19,NA,TRBJ2-3,TRBD2,TGTGCCAGTAGTATACAACTAGCGGGAGGAGGAGGCACAGATACGCAGTATTTT,CASSIQLAGGGGTDTQYF
TRBV13,NA,TRBJ2-2,TRBD1,TGTGCCAGCAGCCCAACAGCAAGGACAGGGAACACCGGGGAGCTGTTTTTT,CASSPTARTGNTGELFF
TRBV14,once,TRBJ1-3,TRBD1,TGTGCCAGCAGCCCTACAGGGGGCATTTCTGGAAACACCATATATTTT,CASSPTGGISGNTIYF
TRBV5-4,NA,TRBJ2-3,NA,TGTGCCAGCAGCTCCCAAGATACGCAGTATTTT,CASSSQDTQYF
TRBV7-9,NA,TRBJ2-7,NA,TGTGCCAGCAGCTTCACAGGGACCGGCGAGCAGTACTTC,CASSFTGTGEQYF
TRBV6-5,NA,TRBJ2-5,TRBD1,TGTGCCAGCAATCCGGGGGACAGGGGTGGAGAGACCCAGTACTTC,CASNPGDRGGETQYF
TRBV5-4,NA,TRBJ2-1,NA,TGTGCCAGCAGCTTGTGGGGTAGCGGTTACAATGAGCAGTTCTTC,CASSLWGSGYNEQFF
TRBV4-1,few,TRBJ2-7,NA,TGCGCCAGCAGCCAAGGCAGGATCACCTACGAGCAGTACTTC,CASSQGRITYEQYF
TRBV18,NA,TRBJ2-1,NA,TGTGCCAGCTCACCACCGTCGGGCAATGAGCAGTTCTTC,CASSPPSGNEQFF
TRBV7-9,few,TRBJ1-4,TRBD1,TGTGCCAGCAGCGGGACCGGGACAGCTAATGAAAAACTGTTTTTT,CASSGTGTANEKLFF
TRBV2,NA,TRBJ2-1,TRBD1,TGTGCCAGCATAGGGGGCCTCGGGACCTACAATGAGCAGTTCTTC,CASIGGLGTYNEQFF
TRBV5-1,NA,TRBJ2-2,NA,TGCGCCAGCAAGGGGACAAACACCGGGGAGCTGTTTTTT,CASKGTNTGELFF
TRBV4-1,NA,TRBJ2-2,TRBD1,TGCGCCAGCAGCGACAGGGCGATGAACACCGGGGAGCTGTTTTTT,CASSDRAMNTGELFF
TRBV29-1,NA,TRBJ1-2,TRBD1,TGCAGCGTTGAATCGTGGGACAGGGACTATTTGAACTATGGCTACACCTTC,CSVESWDRDYLNYGYTF
TRBV11-2,NA,TRBJ2-1,NA,TGTGCCAGCAGCTTATCGGCAGGGTACAGATCCTACAATGAGCAGTTCTTC,CASSLSAGYRSYNEQFF
TRBV27,NA,TRBJ2-7,NA,TGTGCCAGCAGTTTATCGTCCCCGCCTGACAGAAATCTCTACGAGCAGTACTTC,CASSLSSPPDRNLYEQYF
TRBV18,NA,TRBJ2-7,TRBD1,TGTGCCAGCTCACGGCCGGGACAGGGGGGATACGAGCAGTACTTC,CASSRPGQGGYEQYF
TRBV30,few,TRBJ1-2,TRBD1,TGTGCCTGGGGTACCGGGACAGGGAACTATGGCTACACCTTC,CAWGTGTGNYGYTF
TRBV7-9,NA,TRBJ2-7,NA,TGTGCCAGCAGCTCGTGGGGACACCAACCTTACTACGAGCAGTACTTC,CASSSWGHQPYYEQYF
TRBV7-9,NA,TRBJ2-5,NA,TGTGCCAGCAGCCCCCACGGCCAATTAGCCCAAGAGACCCAGTACTTC,CASSPHGQLAQETQYF
TRBV14,NA,TRBJ1-1,NA,TGTGCCAGCAGCCAACTGGGCCCGAACACTGAAGCTTTCTTT,CASSQLGPNTEAFF
TRBV6-5,NA,TRBJ2-1,TRBD2,TGTGCCAGTTTTTCAGCGGGAAATGAGCAGTTCTTC,CASFSAGNEQFF
TRBV2,NA,TRBJ1-1,NA,TGTGCCAGCAGGATTGACGGAGGAGCTTTCTTT,CASRIDGGAFF
TRBV6-5,NA,TRBJ2-3,NA,TGTGCCAGCAGTTACTCTTTGACAGTTAGCACAGATACGCAGTATTTT,CASSYSLTVSTDTQYF
TRBV27,NA,TRBJ1-5,NA,TGTGCCAGCAGTTTCTGGCCTAGCAATCAGCCCCAGCATTTT,CASSFWPSNQPQHF
TRBV15,NA,TRBJ1-2,TRBD1,TGTGCCACCAGCAGAGATCGGGGACAGGGGGCTGGAGGTGGCTACACCTTC,CATSRDRGQGAGGGYTF
TRBV6-1,once,TRBJ1-2,TRBD1,TGTGCCAGCAGTACCGGGACAGGGTATCGGGGCTACACCTTC,CASSTGTGYRGYTF
TRBV5-3,NA,TRBJ2-3,TRBD2,TGTGCCAGAAGCTTGTTCTCTAGCGGGGTGGTGGGTACGCAGTATTTT,CARSLFSSGVVGTQYF
TRBV7-9,NA,TRBJ1-3,NA,TGTGCCAGCAGCTTAGGGGGGCCTGGAAACACCATATATTTT,CASSLGGPGNTIYF
TRBV5-1,NA,TRBJ2-1,NA,TGCGCCAGCAGCCCCCGGGAGCAAGCGGGCCATGAGCAGTTCTTC,CASSPREQAGHEQFF
TRBV28,NA,TRBJ2-2,TRBD1,TGTGCCAGCAGTCTCCCGGGACAGGGTAACACCGGGGAGCTGTTTTTT,CASSLPGQGNTGELFF
TRBV29-1,few,TRBJ1-1,NA,TGCAGCGTTGGACGTCAGGCGAACACTGAAGCTTTCTTT,CSVGRQANTEAFF
TRBV9,NA,TRBJ2-3,NA,TGTGCCAGCAGCGTGGATCCAGGGAAAGATACGCAGTATTTT,CASSVDPGKDTQYF
TRBV5-4,NA,TRBJ2-7,TRBD2,TGTGCCAGCAGTCGCCCAGGCGGGAGGGCCCGCGAGCAGTACTTC,CASSRPGGRAREQYF
TRBV10-2,NA,TRBJ1-5,NA,TGCGCCAGCAGTGAGTCGACGGGTGGTTTCCAGCCCCAGCATTTT,CASSESTGGFQPQHF
TRBV28,NA,TRBJ2-5,NA,TGTGCCAGCACCTTGACAGAGCTCCAAGAGACCCAGTACTTC,CASTLTELQETQYF
TRBV6-1,NA,TRBJ1-2,NA,TGTGCCAGCACTCCAGAGCGGGCTAACTATGGCTACACCTTC,CASTPERANYGYTF
TRBV2,NA,TRBJ2-2,TRBD1,TGTGCCAGCACCGTATCCGGGACAGCTAACACCGGGGAGCTGTTTTTT,CASTVSGTANTGELFF
TRBV2,NA,TRBJ1-3,NA,TGTGCCAGCAGCTCAACAGGGAACTCTGGAAACACCATATATTTT,CASSSTGNSGNTIYF
TRBV2,NA,TRBJ2-4,TRBD1,TGTGCCAGCAGTGGCTGGGACAGTCGGGACATTCAGTACTTC,CASSGWDSRDIQYF
TRBV2,few,TRBJ2-1,TRBD2,TGTGCCAGCGGCGGGAGGGCCCGATCCTACAATGAGCAGTTCTTC,CASGGRARSYNEQFF
TRBV27,NA,TRBJ2-7,NA,TGTGCCAGCAGTCCAGACCGGGACATAGATCACGAGCAGTACTTC,CASSPDRDIDHEQYF